This TCR beta chain was recovered during a study of blood T cell repertoires in COVID-19 (dated by TCRdb to between 2020 and 2021). About the full investigation: The collaborator samples originated in the United States, Italy and Spain and spanned the acute and convalescent phases of COVID-19. Where available, HLA class I and class II types were taken from metadata supplied by the sample provider and were not determined by assay-based typing. Nearly every sample came with metadata listing a de-identified subject ID, COVID-19 status, age in years and sex. Samples were obtained from the ongoing ImmuneRACE study (first 160 participants) and from about 1,300 subjects provided by 6 global collaborators. The material from the prospective study consisted of cDNA or gDNA derived from T cells, B-cell-depleted T cells, or PBMCs. Subjects who had been exposed to COVID-19, were actively infected with it, or had recovered from it provided the deeply sampled blood TCRbeta repertoires that made up the dataset. The repertoires were made available in a free public database intended to serve as a resource for research on the immune response to SARS-CoV-2. The full study reports these points: The quantity of clinical and demographic metadata differed by source and by participant and was supplied without curation.

Sequences SGHKS (CDR1) and YYEKEE (CDR2) are obtained from the germline V gene (reference sequence). The junction shows trimming of 7 bases on V and 7 bases on J, plus 2 bases between the germline ends. The CDR3 contains 8 residues, cysteine and phenylalanine counted. Only the CDR3 part of the read is kept: 24 bases, read in frame from the first base. In the prospective study, participants were 18 to 89 years old, resided in 25 or so geographic areas of the United States, and were enrolled through a virtual design. In the prospective study, cohorts were assigned on the basis of participant-reported clinical history obtained from a screening survey and a study questionnaire. In the prospective study, whole blood, serum and a nasopharyngeal or oropharyngeal swab were collected from each participant by mobile phlebotomists. Over a roughly two-month period, participants in the prospective study had the option of providing additional blood draws and questionnaires. Blood samples from the prospective study were shipped frozen or at room temperature prior to DNA extraction.

This clone was seen just once. The antigen it binds to is not known. Nothing much larger sits one base from this clone, and base qualities are not available. TCRbeta CDR3 regions were amplified from genomic DNA by means of the immunoSEQ Assay, a bias-controlled multiplex PCR. In the authors' own workflow: The number of nucleated cells in each sample was estimated by amplification of reference gene primers within the assay. To quantify the absolute abundance of each unique TCRbeta CDR3 rearrangement, sequence reads were collapsed and filtered. Productive Simpson clonality was computed per sample as the square root of Simpson's diversity index over productive rearrangements. Held by TCRdb, this immuneACCESS table contains in-frame sequences only and omits some clones. Under half of the omission traces to an unresolved V gene where checked; the cause of the rest is unknown. V, J and clone size are those of that table, while D and trimming were read from the DNA. The sample profile shows more than 200,000 clones; 89% of them were found once. Of the sample, 3.5% to 4% falls within the top ten clones.

What was sequenced was PBMCs or T cells enriched from blood (not recorded which). The rearranged chain carries TRBV5-5 and TRBJ1-1, with no confidently assigned D gene. This receptor was identified in a woman aged 30 to 39 with acute COVID-19. The CDR3 protein sequence reads: CASLEAFF. The base sequence is TGTGCCAGCCTTGAAGCTTTCTTT.